What follows are 17 T cell receptor beta chains derived from one specimen sequenced in a study of cytomegalovirus exposure and HLA in healthy donors. The PCR ran on 60 Vbeta and 13 Jbeta primers. Sequencing was performed with immunoSEQ multiplex PCR; in TCRdb, only in-frame clones are kept and a portion is missing. This repertoire shows approximately 190,000 clones, approximately 78% found once; its top ten account for roughly 0.73%. The sample taken for sequencing was PBMCs. These receptors were collected from a young woman in good health and CMV-seronegative.

The V and J genes are TRBV19 and TRBJ2-7, with TRBD2 matching over 7 bases. There are 16 residues in the CDR3. The V gene's germline CDR1 is LNHDA and CDR2 SQIVND (reference sequence). V trimming: 7 bases; J trimming: 2 bases; junction bases outside the gene matches: 14. The CDR3 DNA reads as TGTGCCAGTACCGAAACCCTGACTAGCTCTACCTACGAGCAGTACTTC. This gives the protein CASTETLTSSTYEQYF.

This sequence joins TRBV5-1 and TRBJ1-5; TRBD1 might be the D (6 bases). With 1 base removed from V and 3 bases from J, the gap between germline ends came to 11 bases. The germline CDR1 and CDR2 sequences are SGHRS and YFSETQ. This CDR3 has 15 amino acids. CDR3 sequence reads: CASSLLSGVNQPQHF. The CDR3 DNA reads as TGCGCCAGCAGCTTGCTTTCAGGGGTCAATCAGCCCCAGCATTTT.

The chain joins TRBV5-4 to TRBJ2-2, with TRBD2 matching 14 bases. From germline, CDR1 is SGHNT and CDR2 YYREEE (reference sequence). The CDR3 runs to 18 residues. J was trimmed by 0 bases and V by 4 bases; bases with no gene match: 5. The CDR3 region has the DNA TGTGCCAGCAGCGTCGGACTAGCGGGGGGCGCGAACACCGGGGAGCTGTTTTTT. Its translation: CASSVGLAGGANTGELFF.

This clone was observed once. The chain combines TRBV10-3 with TRBJ2-3; TRBD2 is a possible D gene (6 bases). The CDR3 consists of 14 residues. V lost 6 bases and J lost 2, with 12 bases in between. CDR1 and CDR2 (germline): ENHRY, SYGVKD. The CDR3 DNA follows: TGTGCCATCAGCCTTCTAGCGAACACAGATACGCAGTATTTT. Translating it yields CAISLLANTDTQYF.

The chain has TRBV6-6 and TRBJ2-5; possibly TRBD2 for D (5 bases). This CDR3 region has 14 residues. V lost 6 bases and J lost 4, with 15 bases in between. CDR1 and CDR2 from the germline V gene are MNHNY and SVGAGI (reference sequence). DNA for the CDR3: TGTGCCAGCAGCCCAAGTAGGAGGCGAGAGACCCAGTACTTC. Residues: CASSPSRRRETQYF.

The chain is built from TRBV5-4 and TRBJ2-7; 10 nucleotides line up with TRBD1. V shed 7 bases, J shed 6 bases, and the junction held 7 bases outside the gene matches. This CDR3 region has 13 residues. Germline V lookup: CDR1 SGHNT, CDR2 YYREEE (reference sequence). The CDR3 region is CASWKGQGFEQYF. DNA for the CDR3: TGTGCCAGCTGGAAGGGACAGGGGTTCGAGCAGTACTTC.

Remarks on this clone: At one end the junction does not follow the germline gene, possibly because of a read error. J is TRBJ1-1 and V is TRBV7-9; D might be TRBD1 (5 bases). The CDR3 totals 12 residues. Germline CDR1 and CDR2: SEHNR and FQNEAQ (reference sequence). The DNA for the CDR3 is TGTTCCAGCAGCTCCCGGGGGACTGAAGCTTTCTTT. This gives the protein CSSSSRGTEAFF.

This clone has just a few counts. This chain joins TRBV14 and TRBJ1-1, with D unresolved. Looked up from germline, CDR1 is SGHDN and CDR2 is FVKESK. With 3 bases removed from V and 7 bases from J, the gap between germline ends came to 6 bases. The CDR3 contains 11 residues. CDR3 loop: CASSQGGEAFF. In DNA, the CDR3 is TGTGCCAGCAGCCAGGGAGGTGAAGCTTTCTTT.

This clone was found once. V and J are TRBV4-1 and TRBJ2-1; possibly TRBD1 for D (5 bases). V shed 3 bases and J shed 6 bases, with 9 bases lying between them. Germline CDR1 and CDR2: MGHRA and YSYEKL. This CDR3 comprises 13 residues. This CDR3 is CASSHDRSNEQFF. The CDR3 nucleotides read TGCGCCAGCAGCCACGACAGATCCAATGAGCAGTTCTTC.

The chain employs TRBV19 and TRBJ2-1, with TRBD1 matching over 7 bases. Trimming at V came to 6 bases and at J to 8 bases, leaving 10 bases not matched to a gene. Germline CDR1 is LNHDA and CDR2 is SQIVND (reference sequence). The CDR3 contains 14 residues. The CDR3 loop is CASSAGTEVDEQFF. DNA for the CDR3: TGTGCCAGTAGCGCCGGGACAGAAGTAGATGAGCAGTTCTTC. The full variable domain, its missing parts supplied by reference TRBV19 and TRBJ2-1, is DGGITQSPKYLFRKEGQNVTLSCEQNLNHDAMYWYRQDPGQGLRLIYYSQIVNDFQKGDIAEGYSVSREKKESFPLTVTSAQKNPTAFYLCASSAGTEVDEQFFGPGTRLTVL.

V usage is TRBV9 and J usage is TRBJ2-3, with 7 bases identical to TRBD2. The CDR3 length is 16 residues. Per germline, CDR1 SGDLS and CDR2 YYNGEE. V lost 4 bases and J lost 5; bases outside the gene matches: 13. CDR3 protein: CASSPSGAGDRDTQYF. CDR3 in DNA: TGTGCCAGCAGCCCATCTGGGGCGGGAGATAGAGATACGCAGTATTTT.

The J gene is TRBJ2-7, the V gene TRBV28; 12 bases agree with TRBD2. This CDR3 contains 15 residues. The ends lost 6 bases at V and 2 bases at J; junction bases unmatched: 5. The V gene's germline CDR1 is MDHEN and CDR2 SYDVKM. The CDR3 reads CASSPTSGGTYEQYF. The DNA of the CDR3 is TGTGCCAGCAGCCCGACTAGCGGGGGCACCTACGAGCAGTACTTC. The complete variable domain, with remaining parts taken from reference TRBV28 and TRBJ2-7, reads DVKVTQSSRYLVKRTGEKVFLECVQDMDHENMFWYRQDPGLGLRLIYFSYDVKMKEKGDIPEGYSVSREKKERFSLILESASTNQTSMYLCASSPTSGGTYEQYFGPGTRLTVT.

This chain joins TRBV5-1 and TRBJ2-5, with 11 bases lining up with TRBD2. Germline loops: CDR1 SGHRS, CDR2 YFSETQ. Losses at the gene ends were 7 bases for V and 4 bases for J; bases not matched to a gene: 6. CDR3 size: 14 residues. CDR3 in DNA: TGCGCCAGCGGAACCGGGACTAGCGGAGAGACCCAGTACTTC. Encoded protein: CASGTGTSGETQYF.

This chain joins TRBV28 and TRBJ2-7, with TRBD2 matching over 8 bases. V lost 6 bases, J lost 3 bases, and 4 bases stayed unmatched. The CDR3 is 13 amino acids. Germline CDR1 MDHEN, CDR2 SYDVKM. CDR3 nucleotides: TGTGCCAGCAGGGTAAGCGGGAGCTACGAGCAGTACTTC. Its translation: CASRVSGSYEQYF.

The gene calls are TRBV18 and TRBJ1-3; 7 bases are shared with TRBD1. This CDR3 is built from 14 residues. The V gene's germline CDR1 is KGHSH and CDR2 LQKENI. With V trimmed by 0 bases and J by 8 bases, 4 bases remained unmatched. The CDR3, as DNA: TGTGCCAGCTCACCACCCACAGGGGAGGACACCATATATTTT. Its translation is CASSPPTGEDTIYF.

The chain combines TRBV28 with TRBJ1-1; D gene uncertain. Per the germline V gene, CDR1 is MDHEN and CDR2 is SYDVKM. V gave up 5 bases and J gave up 2 bases, with 3 bases separating them. This CDR3 is built from 11 residues. CDR3: CASSQNTEAFF. The CDR3 region has the DNA TGTGCCAGCAGTCAAAACACTGAAGCTTTCTTT.

This sequence joins TRBV4-1 and TRBJ1-3; 8 nucleotides match TRBD1. The trim removed 0 bases at V and 3 bases at J, leaving 7 bases unmatched. The CDR3 contains 17 residues. Germline assignment: CDR1 MGHRA and CDR2 YSYEKL. The CDR3, as DNA: TGCGCCAGCAGCCAAGATAGAGGACAGGGACTTGGAAACACCATATATTTT. This sequence encodes CASSQDRGQGLGNTIYF.